The present T cell receptor (beta chain) was sequenced within a study of OX40 agonist ivuxolimab in advanced cancers. Study at large: Averaging roughly 60 years in age, with a range of roughly 23 to 85, the cohort was about 86% male. Study-wide results and limits: Relative to CD4+ cells, CD8+ T cells on average had more expanded clones. At 0.1 to 3.0 mg/kg and by week 6, CD4+ and CD8+ T cells in the blood had expanded clonally.

With regard to this clone: Its antigen is as yet unknown.

V was trimmed by 0 bases and J by 14 bases, leaving 19 bases between them. This CDR3 has 15 amino acids. Germline V lookup: CDR1 MNHEY, CDR2 SVGAGI. Assay used: immunoSEQ multiplex PCR; TCRdb lists only in-frame clones, some missing. The table lists tens of thousands of clones, around 83% of them singletons. The rearrangement links TRBV6-5 to TRBJ1-4; D not certain. The sequenced sample was CD4+ or CD8+ T cells sorted from blood, obtained in a trial of the OX40 agonist ivuxolimab. The TCR comes from an adult with an advanced solid tumor such as melanoma, head and neck, liver or kidney cancer. CDR3 loop: CASSYSSIEFGYLFF. CDR3 DNA sequence: TGTGCCAGCAGTTACTCCAGCATCGAGTTTGGGTACCTGTTTTTT.